The source of this T cell receptor beta chain is a study of blood T cell repertoires in COVID-19 (dated by TCRdb to the early 2020s). Concerning the study at large: Collaborator samples came from the United States, Italy and Spain and covered acute and convalescent phases of COVID-19. The samples were drawn from the first 160 participants of the ongoing ImmuneRACE study and from over 950 subjects provided by 6 global collaborators. A freely available public database, intended as a resource for researchers studying the immune response to SARS-CoV-2, is where the repertoires were released. The material from the prospective study consisted of cDNA or gDNA derived from T cells, B-cell-depleted T cells, or PBMCs. Where available, HLA class I and class II types were taken from metadata supplied by the sample provider and were not determined by assay-based typing. Sample metadata almost always included a de-identified subject ID, COVID-19 status, age in years and sex. Deeply sampled blood TCRbeta repertoires from subjects exposed to, actively infected with, or recovered from COVID-19 were included in the dataset. Points the paper makes about the study in general: Clinical and demographic metadata were provided uncurated, with the amount varying by source and participant.

Trimming accounts for 0 bases at V and 0 bases at J, while the number of junction bases matched to no gene is 15. The germline V gene supplies CDR1 MNHNS and CDR2 SASEGT. The CDR3 holds 20 amino acids from the cysteine to the phenylalanine. Just the 60-base CDR3 DNA is kept, in frame starting at base 1. One collaborating source in Seattle enrolled patients during active infection and followed them longitudinally through the course of disease. Each collaborating institution followed its own protocols to collect whole blood in K2EDTA tubes. For TCRbeta analysis, collaborator samples were shipped as frozen whole blood, as isolated PBMCs, or as DNA extracted from either sample type. Regarding this clone: Its antigen remains undetermined. Nothing much larger sits one base from this clone, and base qualities are not available.

The immunoSEQ Assay, a bias-controlled multiplex PCR, was used to amplify TCRbeta CDR3 regions from genomic DNA. The source study handled its data this way. The number of nucleated cells in each sample was estimated from the amplification of reference gene primers within the assay. To quantify the absolute abundance of each unique TCRbeta CDR3 rearrangement, sequence reads were collapsed and filtered. For each sample, productive Simpson clonality was calculated as the square root of Simpson's diversity index across productive rearrangements. Here the immuneACCESS table is served through TCRdb, limited to in-frame sequences with V and J called. Missing clones are a known gap in these copies; in checked studies unresolved V genes cover under half, and the rest lacks a known reason. The D gene and trimming were derived from the DNA, and the V and J assignments and clone size from that table. Across this sample there are fewer than 250,000 clones, with 82% seen only once. Clones ranked in the top ten supply approximately 7.8% of the sample.

The source material was peripheral blood. The clonotype was recovered from a woman aged 55-70 years with COVID-19, enrolled during active disease. The chain is encoded by TRBV6-1 joined to TRBJ2-5, and TRBD2 aligns with 8 junction nucleotides. The sequenced DNA is TGTGCCAGCAGTGAAGCGGACACGGGGGGGAGTAGCGCCAACCAAGAGACCCAGTACTTC. Its coded protein is CASSEADTGGSSANQETQYF.